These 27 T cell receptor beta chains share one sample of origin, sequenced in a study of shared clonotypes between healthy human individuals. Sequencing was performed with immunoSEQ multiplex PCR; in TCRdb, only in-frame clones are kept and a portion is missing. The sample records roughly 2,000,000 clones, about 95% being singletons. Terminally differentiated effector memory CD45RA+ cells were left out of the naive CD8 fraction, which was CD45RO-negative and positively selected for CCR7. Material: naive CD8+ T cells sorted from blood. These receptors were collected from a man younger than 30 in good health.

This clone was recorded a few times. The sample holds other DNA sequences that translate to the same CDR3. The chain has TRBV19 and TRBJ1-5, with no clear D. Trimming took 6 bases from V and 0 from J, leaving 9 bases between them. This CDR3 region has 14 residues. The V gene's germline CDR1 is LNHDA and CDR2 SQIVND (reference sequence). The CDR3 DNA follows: TGTGCCAGTAGCGGCAGCTATAGCAATCAGCCCCAGCATTTT. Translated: CASSGSYSNQPQHF.

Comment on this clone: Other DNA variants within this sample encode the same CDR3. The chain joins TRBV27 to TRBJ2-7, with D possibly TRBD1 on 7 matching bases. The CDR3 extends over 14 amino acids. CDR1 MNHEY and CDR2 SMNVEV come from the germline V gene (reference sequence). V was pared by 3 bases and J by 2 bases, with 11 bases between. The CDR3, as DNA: TGTGCCAGCAGTTTCGGAGGGGGCACCTACGAGCAGTACTTC. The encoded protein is CASSFGGGTYEQYF.

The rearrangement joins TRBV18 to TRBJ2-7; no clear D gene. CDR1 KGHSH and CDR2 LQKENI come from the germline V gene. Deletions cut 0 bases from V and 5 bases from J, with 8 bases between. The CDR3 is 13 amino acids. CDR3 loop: CASSPPWQHEQYF. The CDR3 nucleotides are TGTGCCAGCTCACCACCGTGGCAACACGAGCAGTACTTC.

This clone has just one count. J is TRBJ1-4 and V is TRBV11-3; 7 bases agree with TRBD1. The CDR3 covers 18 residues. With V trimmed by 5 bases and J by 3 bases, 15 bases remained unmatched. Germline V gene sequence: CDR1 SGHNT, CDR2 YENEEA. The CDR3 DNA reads TGTGCCAGCAGCGCCAAGCGACAGGGAGCCGTTTCTAATGAAAAACTGTTTTTT. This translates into CASSAKRQGAVSNEKLFF. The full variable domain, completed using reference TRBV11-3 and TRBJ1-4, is EAGVVQSPRYKIIEKKQPVAFWCNPISGHNTLYWYLQNLGQGPELLIRYENEEAVDDSQLPKDRFSAERLKGVDSTLKIQPAELGDSAVYLCASSAKRQGAVSNEKLFFGSGTQLSVL.

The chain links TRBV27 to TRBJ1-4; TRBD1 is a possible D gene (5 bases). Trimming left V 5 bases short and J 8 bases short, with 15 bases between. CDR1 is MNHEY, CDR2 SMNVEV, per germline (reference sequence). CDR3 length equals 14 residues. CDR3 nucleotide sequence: TGTGCCAGCAGTCTCGGGACTCTGGGGGAAAAACTGTTTTTT. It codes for CASSLGTLGEKLFF.

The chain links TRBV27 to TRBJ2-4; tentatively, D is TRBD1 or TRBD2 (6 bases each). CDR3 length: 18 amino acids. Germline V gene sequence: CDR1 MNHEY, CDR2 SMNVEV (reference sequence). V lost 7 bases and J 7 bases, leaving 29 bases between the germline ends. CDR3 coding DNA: TGTGCCAGCACCGAGGGGCCTAGATACGAGGGGGGTTGGAACATTCAGTACTTC. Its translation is CASTEGPRYEGGWNIQYF.

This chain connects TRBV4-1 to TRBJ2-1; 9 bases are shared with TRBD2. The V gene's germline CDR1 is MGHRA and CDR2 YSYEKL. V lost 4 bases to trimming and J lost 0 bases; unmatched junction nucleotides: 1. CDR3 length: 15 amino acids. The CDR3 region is CASSLSGSSYNEQFF. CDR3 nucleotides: TGCGCCAGCAGCCTTAGCGGGAGCTCCTACAATGAGCAGTTCTTC.

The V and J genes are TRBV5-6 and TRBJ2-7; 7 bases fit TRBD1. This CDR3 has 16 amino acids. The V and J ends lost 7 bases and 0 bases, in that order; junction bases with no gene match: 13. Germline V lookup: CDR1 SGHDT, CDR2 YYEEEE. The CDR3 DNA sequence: TGTGCCAGCTACCGACAGGGTGTGGAGAGCTCCTACGAGCAGTACTTC. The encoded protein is CASYRQGVESSYEQYF. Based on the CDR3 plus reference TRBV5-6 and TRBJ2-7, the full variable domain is DAGVTQSPTHLIKTRGQQVTLRCSPKSGHDTVSWYQQALGQGPQFIFQYYEEEERQRGNFPDRFSGHQFPNYSSELNVNALLLGDSALYLCASYRQGVESSYEQYFGPGTRLTVT.

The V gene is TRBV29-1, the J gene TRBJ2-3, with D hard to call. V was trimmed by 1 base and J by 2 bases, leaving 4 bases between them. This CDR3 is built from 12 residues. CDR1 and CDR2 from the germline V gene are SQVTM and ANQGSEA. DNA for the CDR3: TGCAGCGTTGAAGGGATCACAGATACGCAGTATTTT. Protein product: CSVEGITDTQYF.

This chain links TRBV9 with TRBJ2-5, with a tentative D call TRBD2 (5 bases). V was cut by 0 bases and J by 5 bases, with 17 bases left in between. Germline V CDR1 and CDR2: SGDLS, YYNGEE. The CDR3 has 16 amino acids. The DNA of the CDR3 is TGTGCCAGCAGCGTAGAGGGTCACTCGGGCGGGGAGACCCAGTACTTC. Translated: CASSVEGHSGGETQYF.

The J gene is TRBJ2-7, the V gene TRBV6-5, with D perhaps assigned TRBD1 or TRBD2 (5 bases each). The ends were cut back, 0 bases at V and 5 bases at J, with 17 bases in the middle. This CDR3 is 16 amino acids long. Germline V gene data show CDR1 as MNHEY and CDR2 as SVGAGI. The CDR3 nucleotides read TGTGCCAGCAGTTACTCCGTGGGGGAGAGAAGAGACGAGCAGTACTTC. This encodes CASSYSVGERRDEQYF.

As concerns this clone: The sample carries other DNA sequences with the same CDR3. The CDR3 DNA reads as TGTGCCAGCAGCCCCTACACTGAAGCTTTCTTT. It translates to CASSPYTEAFF. The chain employs TRBV7-9 and TRBJ1-1; D is unresolved. CDR1 is SEHNR and CDR2 is FQNEAQ in the germline V gene (reference sequence). This CDR3 comprises 11 residues. The V end was cut by 5 bases, the J end by 3 bases, with 4 bases between.

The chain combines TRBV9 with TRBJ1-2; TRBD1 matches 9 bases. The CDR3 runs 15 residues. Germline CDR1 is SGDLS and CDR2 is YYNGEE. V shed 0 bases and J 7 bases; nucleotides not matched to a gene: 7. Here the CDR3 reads CASSVDGTGSGGYTF. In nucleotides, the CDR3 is TGTGCCAGCAGCGTAGATGGGACAGGGTCGGGTGGCTACACCTTC. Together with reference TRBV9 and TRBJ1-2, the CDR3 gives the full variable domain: DSGVTQTPKHLITATGQRVTLRCSPRSGDLSVYWYQQSLDQGLQFLIQYYNGEERAKGNILERFSAQQFPDLHSELNLSSLELGDSALYFCASSVDGTGSGGYTFGSGTRLTVV.

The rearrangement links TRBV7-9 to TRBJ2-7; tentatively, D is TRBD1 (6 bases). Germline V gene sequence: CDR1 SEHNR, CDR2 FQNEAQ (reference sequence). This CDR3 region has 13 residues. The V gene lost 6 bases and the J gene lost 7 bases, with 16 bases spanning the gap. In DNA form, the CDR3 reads TGTGCCAGCAGTCGCAGGGGCCTGGGGGAGCAGTACTTC. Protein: CASSRRGLGEQYF. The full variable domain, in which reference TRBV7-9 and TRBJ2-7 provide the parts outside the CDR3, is DTGVSQNPRHKITKRGQNVTFRCDPISEHNRLYWYRQTLGQGPEFLTYFQNEAQLEKSRLLSDRFSAERPKGSFSTLEIQRTEQGDSAMYLCASSRRGLGEQYFGPGTRLTVT.

This chain's CDR3 is CASSSGRDRETRIGNQPQHF. DNA for the CDR3: TGCGCCAGCAGCTCCGGTAGGGACAGGGAGACCCGCATTGGAAATCAGCCCCAGCATTTT. This chain connects TRBV5-1 to TRBJ1-5, with 9 positions matching TRBD1. The CDR3 consists of 20 residues. Germline CDR1 reads SGHRS; CDR2 reads YFSETQ. Losses at the gene ends were 3 bases for V and 4 bases for J; bases not matched to a gene: 20.

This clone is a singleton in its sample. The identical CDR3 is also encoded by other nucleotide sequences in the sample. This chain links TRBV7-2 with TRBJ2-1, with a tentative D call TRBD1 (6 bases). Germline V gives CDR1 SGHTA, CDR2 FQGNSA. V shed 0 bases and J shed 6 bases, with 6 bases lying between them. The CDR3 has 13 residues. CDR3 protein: CASSLAGGNEQFF. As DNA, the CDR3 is TGTGCCAGCAGCTTAGCAGGGGGCAATGAGCAGTTCTTC.

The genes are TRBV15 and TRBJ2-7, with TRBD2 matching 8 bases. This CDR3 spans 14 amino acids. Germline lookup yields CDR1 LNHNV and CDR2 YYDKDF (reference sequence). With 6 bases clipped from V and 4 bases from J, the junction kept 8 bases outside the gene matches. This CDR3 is CATRYERGHYEQYF. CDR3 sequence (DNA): TGTGCCACCAGGTACGAGCGGGGGCATTACGAGCAGTACTTC.

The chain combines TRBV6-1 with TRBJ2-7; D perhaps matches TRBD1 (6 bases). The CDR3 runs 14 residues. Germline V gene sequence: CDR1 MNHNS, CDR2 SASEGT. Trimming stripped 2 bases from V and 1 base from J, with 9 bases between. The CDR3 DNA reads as TGTGCCAGCAGTGAATATGGACAGTCCTACGAGCAGTACTTC. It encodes CASSEYGQSYEQYF.

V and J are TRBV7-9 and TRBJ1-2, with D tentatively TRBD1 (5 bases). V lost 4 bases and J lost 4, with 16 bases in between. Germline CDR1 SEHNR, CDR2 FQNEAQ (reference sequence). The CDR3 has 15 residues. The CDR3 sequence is CASSSLGGNLYGYTF. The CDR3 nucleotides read TGTGCCAGCAGCTCCCTCGGGGGGAACCTCTATGGCTACACCTTC.

The CDR3 protein is CASSLIGTGGINEQFF. CDR3 DNA: TGTGCCAGCAGTCTTATCGGGACAGGGGGGATCAATGAGCAGTTCTTC. V and J are TRBV5-6 and TRBJ2-1; 11 positions match TRBD1. The V gene end was trimmed by 5 bases and the J gene end by 6 bases; junction bases not matched to a gene: 10. The CDR3 is 16 amino acids. Germline CDR1 reads SGHDT; CDR2 reads YYEEEE.

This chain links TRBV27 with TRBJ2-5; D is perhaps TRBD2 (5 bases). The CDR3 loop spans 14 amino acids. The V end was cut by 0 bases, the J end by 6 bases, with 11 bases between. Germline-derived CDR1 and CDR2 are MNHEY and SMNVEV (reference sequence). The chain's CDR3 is CASSLSEGRQTQYF. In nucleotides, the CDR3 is TGTGCCAGCAGTTTATCTGAGGGAAGGCAGACCCAGTACTTC.

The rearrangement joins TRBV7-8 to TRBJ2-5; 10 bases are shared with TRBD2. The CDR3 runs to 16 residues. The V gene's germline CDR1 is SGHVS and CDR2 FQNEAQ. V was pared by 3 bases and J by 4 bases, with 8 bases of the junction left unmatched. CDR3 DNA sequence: TGTGCCAGCAGCTTCGAGCGGGGGGGCTTTCCAGAGACCCAGTACTTC. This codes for CASSFERGGFPETQYF.

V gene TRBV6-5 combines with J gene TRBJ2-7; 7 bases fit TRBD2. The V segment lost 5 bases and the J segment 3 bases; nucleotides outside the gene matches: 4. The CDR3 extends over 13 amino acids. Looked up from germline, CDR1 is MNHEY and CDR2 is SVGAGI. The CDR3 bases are TGTGCCAGCAGTGTGGGGGGGAACTACGAGCAGTACTTC. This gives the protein CASSVGGNYEQYF.

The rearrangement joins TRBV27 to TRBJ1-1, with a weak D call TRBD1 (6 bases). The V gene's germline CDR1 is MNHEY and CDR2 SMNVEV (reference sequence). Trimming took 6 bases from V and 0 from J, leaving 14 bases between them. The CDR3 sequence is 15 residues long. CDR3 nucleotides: TGTGCCAGCAGGAGCTGGACAGACATGAACACTGAAGCTTTCTTT. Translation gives CASRSWTDMNTEAFF.

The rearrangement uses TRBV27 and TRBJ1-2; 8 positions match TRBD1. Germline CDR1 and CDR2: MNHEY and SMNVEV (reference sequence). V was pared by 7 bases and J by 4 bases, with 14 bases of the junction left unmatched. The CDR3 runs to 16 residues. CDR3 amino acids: CASTSRGQGLGYGYTF. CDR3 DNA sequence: TGTGCCAGCACCTCCCGAGGACAGGGCTTGGGCTATGGCTACACCTTC.

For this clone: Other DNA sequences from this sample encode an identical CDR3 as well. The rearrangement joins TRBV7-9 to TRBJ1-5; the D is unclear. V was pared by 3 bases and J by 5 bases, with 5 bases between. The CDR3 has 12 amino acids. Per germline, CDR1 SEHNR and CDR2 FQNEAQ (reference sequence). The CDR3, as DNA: TGTGCCAGCAGCTTGGTCGATCAGCCCCAGCATTTT. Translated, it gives CASSLVDQPQHF.

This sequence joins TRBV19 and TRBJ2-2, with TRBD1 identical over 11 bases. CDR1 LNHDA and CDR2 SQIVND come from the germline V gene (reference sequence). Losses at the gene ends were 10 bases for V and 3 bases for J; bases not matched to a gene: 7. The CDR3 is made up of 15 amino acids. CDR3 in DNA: TGTGCCACTAGGACAGGGGGCGCGGACACCGGGGAGCTGTTTTTT. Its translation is CATRTGGADTGELFF. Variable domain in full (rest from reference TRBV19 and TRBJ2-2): DGGITQSPKYLFRKEGQNVTLSCEQNLNHDAMYWYRQDPGQGLRLIYYSQIVNDFQKGDIAEGYSVSREKKESFPLTVTSAQKNPTAFYLCATRTGGADTGELFFGEGSRLTVL.